This TCR beta chain was sequenced in a study of radiotherapy plus CTLA-4 blockade in lung cancer. Whole-study context: Disease control was achieved by roughly 32% of patients, and objective responses by more than 15%.

Points on this clone: The antigen remains undetermined.

Findings of the study overall: The study found tumor-derived TCR clones expanded in blood after radiotherapy plus ipilimumab. Best predicting response, reportedly, were early blood T cell clone dynamics, with interferon-beta.

Each patient with chemo-refractory metastatic non-small-cell lung cancer was treated with focal radiation plus CTLA-4 blockade using ipilimumab. Only in-frame clones appear in the TCRdb table, and some are missing; sequencing was by immunoSEQ multiplex PCR. Among just over 35,000 clones, approximately 85% were seen once, and the ten largest hold about 5.8%. Material: peripheral blood, obtained from a patient treated with radiotherapy plus ipilimumab. This receptor was obtained from a human donor with non-small cell lung cancer who had stable disease on radiotherapy plus ipilimumab.

The CDR3 bases are TGTGCCACCAGCAGGACAGAATTGTACAATGAGCAGTTCTTC. It yields the protein CATSRTELYNEQFF. The chain has TRBV15 and TRBJ2-1, with D possibly TRBD1 on 5 matching bases. The V gene lost 3 bases and the J gene lost 4 bases, with 10 bases spanning the gap. The CDR3 runs to 14 residues. CDR1 is LNHNV and CDR2 is YYDKDF in the germline V gene (reference sequence).